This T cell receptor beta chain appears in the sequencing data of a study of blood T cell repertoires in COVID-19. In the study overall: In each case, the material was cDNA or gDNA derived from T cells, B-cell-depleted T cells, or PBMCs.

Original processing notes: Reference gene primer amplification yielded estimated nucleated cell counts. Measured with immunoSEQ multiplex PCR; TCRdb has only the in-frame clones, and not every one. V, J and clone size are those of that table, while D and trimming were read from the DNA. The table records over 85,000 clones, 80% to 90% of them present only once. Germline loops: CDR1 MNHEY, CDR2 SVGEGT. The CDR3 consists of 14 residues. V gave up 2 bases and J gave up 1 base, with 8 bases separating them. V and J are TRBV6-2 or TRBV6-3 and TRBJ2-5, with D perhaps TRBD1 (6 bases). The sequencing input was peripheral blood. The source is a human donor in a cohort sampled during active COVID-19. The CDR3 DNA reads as TGTGCCAGCAGTTACGGGACACCCCAAGAGACCCAGTACTTC. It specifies CASSYGTPQETQYF.